This is a list of T cell receptor beta chains from one sample in a study of T-cell memory formation after mild COVID-19. TCRdb used MiXCR to reprocess the 5' RACE reads, holding one entry per CDR3 protein. The sample records about 250,000 distinct CDR3 sequences, about a sixth being singletons. Sequencing input: PBMCs or a T cell subset sorted from them (not recorded which). These receptors all stem from a man between 18 and 35 years old who had mild COVID-19 (a few samples of this study predate the infection). Cell type and time point are not known. CDR3s include the opening cysteine and the closing phenylalanine or tryptophan. D genes are given only for firm matches. Only some rows state a clone size, as once, few, many or a class for expanded clones.

16	TRBJ2-1	few	-	TRBV10-3	CAISESVERTYNEQFF	TGTGCCATCAGTGAGTCGGTGGAGAGGACCTACAATGAGCAGTTCTTC
12	TRBJ1-2	few	-	TRBV6-1	CASSDSRYGYTF	TGTGCCAGCAGTGACAGTCGATATGGCTACACCTTC
13	TRBJ2-5	many	TRBD2	TRBV2	CASSEERGETQYF	TGTGCCAGCAGTGAAGAGCGGGGGGAGACCCAGTACTTC
13	TRBJ2-3	-	-	TRBV29-1	CSGAGVLTDTQYF	TGCAGTGGGGCAGGGGTCCTCACAGATACGCAGTATTTT
11	TRBJ2-5	-	TRBD2	TRBV18	CASSPGEGQYF	TGTGCCAGCTCACCAGGGGAGGGCCAGTACTTC
13	TRBJ1-2	few	-	TRBV6-2/TRBV6-3	CASSSYSNYGYTF	TGTGCCAGCAGTTCCTACTCCAACTATGGCTACACCTTC
14	TRBJ2-7	many	-	TRBV3-1	CASSPSYSSYEQYF	TGTGCCAGCAGCCCTTCCTATAGCTCCTACGAGCAGTACTTC
13	TRBJ2-5	-	TRBD1	TRBV6-1	CASTGTGIETQYF	TGTGCCAGCACCGGGACAGGGATCGAGACCCAGTACTTC
12	TRBJ1-1	-	-	TRBV25-1	CASAKGGNEAFF	TGTGCCAGCGCGAAGGGGGGAAATGAAGCTTTCTTT
18	TRBJ2-6	-	TRBD2	TRBV12-3/TRBV12-4	CASRAIGLAGAGANVLTF	TGTGCCAGCAGGGCCATTGGGCTAGCGGGGGCTGGGGCCAACGTCCTGACTTTC
13	TRBJ1-5	few	-	TRBV2	CASSEEGEQPQHF	TGTGCCAGCAGTGAGGAAGGGGAGCAGCCCCAGCATTTT
15	TRBJ2-1	-	TRBD2	TRBV29-1	CSVSSGGAIHGEQFF	TGCAGCGTCAGTAGCGGGGGGGCCATCCACGGTGAGCAGTTCTTC
15	TRBJ2-3	few	-	TRBV7-2	CASTPRVSSTDTQYF	TGTGCCAGCACTCCGAGGGTGTCTAGCACAGATACGCAGTATTTT
14	TRBJ1-1	-	-	TRBV4-1	CASSQSGPTTEAFF	TGCGCCAGCAGCCAATCAGGCCCGACCACTGAAGCTTTCTTT
16	TRBJ1-5	few	-	TRBV7-2	CASNPGSMGGNQPQHF	TGTGCCAGCAACCCGGGCTCCATGGGGGGGAATCAGCCCCAGCATTTT
15	TRBJ2-1	many	TRBD2	TRBV20-1	CSAPVAGDRDNEQFF	TGCAGTGCGCCAGTAGCGGGGGATCGTGACAATGAGCAGTTCTTC
17	TRBJ1-2	-	TRBD1	TRBV9	CASSPRATGPANYGYTF	TGTGCCAGCAGCCCTAGGGCGACAGGGCCTGCTAACTATGGCTACACCTTC
14	TRBJ2-4	few	TRBD2	TRBV11-2	CASSLTSGAPDQYF	TGTGCCAGCAGCCTGACTAGCGGGGCGCCAGATCAGTACTTC
14	TRBJ2-7	few	TRBD2	TRBV7-9	CASSWAGGSYEQYF	TGTGCCAGCAGCTGGGCGGGGGGTTCCTACGAGCAGTACTTC
15	TRBJ2-7	few	-	TRBV7-6	CASSLRGIGDYEQYF	TGTGCCAGCAGCTTACGGGGTATCGGGGACTACGAGCAGTACTTC
15	TRBJ2-5	few	TRBD1	TRBV5-1	CASSLQGQGSGTQYF	TGCGCCAGCAGCCTCCAGGGACAGGGTTCAGGGACCCAGTACTTC
11	TRBJ1-1	-	-	TRBV29-1	CSAPTNTEAFF	TGCAGCGCTCCAACGAACACTGAAGCTTTCTTT
11	TRBJ2-5	many	TRBD1	TRBV29-1	CSGQGRETQYF	TGCAGCGGACAGGGTCGGGAGACCCAGTACTTC
13	TRBJ1-1	many	TRBD1	TRBV20-1	CSAGGQGRTEAFF	TGCAGTGCTGGAGGACAGGGGAGAACTGAAGCTTTCTTT
10	TRBJ2-1	-	-	TRBV20-1	CRIGGNEQFF	TGCAGGATAGGGGGCAATGAGCAGTTCTTC
13	TRBJ1-5	many	TRBD1	TRBV20-1	CSAKTGVNQPQHF	TGCAGTGCAAAGACAGGGGTCAATCAGCCCCAGCATTTT
17	TRBJ1-3	few	-	TRBV6-6	CASSYSGGGSSGNTIYF	TGTGCCAGCAGTTACTCGGGGGGCGGGAGCTCTGGAAACACCATATATTTT
13	TRBJ1-1	many	-	TRBV2	CASSDWAGTEAFF	TGTGCCAGCAGTGATTGGGCAGGGACTGAAGCTTTCTTT
13	TRBJ2-1	-	-	TRBV6-5	CASSYSWTNEQFF	TGTGCCAGCAGTTACTCATGGACCAATGAGCAGTTCTTC
14	TRBJ1-1	many	-	TRBV7-2	CASSLSSMNTEAFF	TGTGCCAGCAGCTTGAGCTCTATGAACACTGAAGCTTTCTTT
14	TRBJ2-1	few	-	TRBV5-4	CASSLETPRGEQFF	TGTGCCAGCAGCTTGGAGACCCCCCGGGGCGAGCAGTTCTTC
12	TRBJ2-1	few	-	TRBV5-1	CASSSPPSEQFF	TGCGCCAGCAGCTCACCCCCCTCAGAGCAGTTCTTC
13	TRBJ2-6	-	-	TRBV4-3	CASSPEGANVLTF	TGCGCCAGCAGCCCCGAGGGGGCCAACGTCCTGACTTTC
13	TRBJ2-5	-	-	TRBV5-1	CASSRPRQETQYF	TGCGCCAGCAGCCGGCCTAGACAAGAGACCCAGTACTTC
12	TRBJ1-1	few	-	TRBV7-2	CASTYAGTEAFF	TGTGCCAGCACCTATGCCGGGACTGAAGCTTTCTTT